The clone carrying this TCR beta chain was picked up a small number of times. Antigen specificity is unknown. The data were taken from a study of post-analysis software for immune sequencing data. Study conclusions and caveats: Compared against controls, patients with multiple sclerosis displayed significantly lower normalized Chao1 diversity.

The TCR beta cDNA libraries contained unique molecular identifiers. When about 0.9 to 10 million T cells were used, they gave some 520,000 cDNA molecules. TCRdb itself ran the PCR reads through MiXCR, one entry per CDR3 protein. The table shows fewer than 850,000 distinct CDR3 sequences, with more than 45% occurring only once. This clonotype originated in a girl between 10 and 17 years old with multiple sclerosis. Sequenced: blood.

The CDR3 sequence is CASSLRLAGSVRDTQYF. The CDR3 DNA is TGTGCCAGCAGTCTCCGACTAGCGGGTAGCGTTCGGGATACGCAGTATTTT. V and J are TRBV27 and TRBJ2-3; TRBD2 matches at 10 bases. The CDR3 sequence is 17 residues long. After removal of 5 bases from V and 6 bases from J, the junction contained 14 bases not matched to a gene. In germline, CDR1 is MNHEY, CDR2 SMNVEV (reference sequence).